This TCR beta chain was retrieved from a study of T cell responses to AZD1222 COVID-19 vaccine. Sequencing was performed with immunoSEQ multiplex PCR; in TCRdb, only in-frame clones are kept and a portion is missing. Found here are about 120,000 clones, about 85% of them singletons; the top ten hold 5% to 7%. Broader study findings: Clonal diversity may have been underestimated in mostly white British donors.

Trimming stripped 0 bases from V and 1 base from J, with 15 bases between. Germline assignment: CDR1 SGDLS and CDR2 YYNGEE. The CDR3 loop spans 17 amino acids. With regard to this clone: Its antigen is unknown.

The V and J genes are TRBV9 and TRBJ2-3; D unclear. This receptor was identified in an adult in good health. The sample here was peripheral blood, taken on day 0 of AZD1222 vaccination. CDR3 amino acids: CASSVVSRLSGTDTQYF. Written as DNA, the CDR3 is TGTGCCAGCAGCGTAGTGAGTCGACTGTCGGGCACAGATACGCAGTATTTT.